This paragraph reports one T cell receptor beta chain. CDR3 length: 15 residues. Trimming removed 0 bases from V and 3 bases from J; junction bases left unmatched: 1. CDR1 MNHEY and CDR2 SVGAGI come from the germline V gene. The sample comes from a study of siplizumab effects on memory and regulatory T cells. Clones were sequenced by immunoSEQ multiplex PCR, and TCRdb holds only the in-frame ones, with some missing. The data show approximately 92,000 clones, around 94% seen once. The chain combines TRBV6-5 with TRBJ2-7; 11 positions match TRBD1. Sequencing used non-Treg CD4+ T cells sorted from blood. The sequence came from a human donor in good health. The CDR3 nucleotides read TGTGCCAGCAGTTACTCGGGGACAGGGGGCTACGAGCAGTACTTC. The encoded protein is CASSYSGTGGYEQYF.